This passage covers 26 T cell receptor beta chains from one sample sequenced in a study of blood T cell repertoires in COVID-19. The table came from immunoSEQ multiplex PCR; TCRdb's copy has only in-frame clones and leaves some out. The sample has roughly 100,000 clones, about 85% seen once. What was sequenced was peripheral blood. The source is a man aged 50-59 years with acute or convalescent COVID-19.

The CDR3 DNA follows: TGTGCCAGCAGTGAAGCCCAAGGAGTATCCTACGAGCAGTACTTC. Its protein is CASSEAQGVSYEQYF. The chain has TRBV6-1 and TRBJ2-7; no firm D call. CDR1 is MNHNS, CDR2 SASEGT, per germline. Trimming pared 0 bases from V and 1 base from J, leaving 10 bases between. The CDR3 has 15 residues.

A note on this clone: At one of its ends the junction is not consistent with the germline gene, which may arise from a read error. The chain links TRBV5-1 to TRBJ1-2; a weak D match, TRBD1 (6 bases). The CDR3 contains 13 residues. CDR1 and CDR2 from the germline V gene are SGHRS and YFSETQ. The CDR3 sequence is CASSLDPGDGCTF. The CDR3 bases are TGCGCCAGCAGCTTGGATCCAGGGGATGGCTGCACCTTC.

This clone has more than one count but fewer than ten. The CDR3 DNA reads TGTGCCAGCAGTTCACTAATAACTCAATTTGGCAATGAGCAGTTCTTC. Its protein is CASSSLITQFGNEQFF. The chain is built from TRBV27 and TRBJ2-1; D is unresolved. CDR3 length: 16 residues. Germline V lookup: CDR1 MNHEY, CDR2 SMNVEV (reference sequence). With 4 bases removed from V and 6 bases from J, the gap between germline ends came to 19 bases.

The V and J genes are TRBV20-1 and TRBJ2-7; D is undetermined. Trimming removed 6 bases from V and 3 bases from J, with 9 bases in between. The CDR3 consists of 11 residues. Germline V gene lookup returns CDR1 DFQATT and CDR2 SNEGSKA (reference sequence). Here the CDR3 DNA reads TGCAGTGCGCTATCTAACTACGAGCAGTACTTC. The encoded protein is CSALSNYEQYF.

This rearrangement joins TRBV11-2 to TRBJ2-7; D might be TRBD2 (5 bases). Germline CDR1 is SGHAT and CDR2 is FQNNGV. CDR3 length equals 14 residues. Trimming cost V 4 bases and J 5 bases, with 15 bases left between them. The CDR3 here is CASSSQRGSHEQYF. CDR3 in DNA: TGTGCCAGCAGCTCCCAGAGAGGGTCCCACGAGCAGTACTTC.

This chain joins TRBV15 and TRBJ1-4; D perhaps matches TRBD1 (5 bases). V lost 1 base and J 6 bases, leaving 15 bases between the germline ends. The length of the CDR3 is 16 residues. Germline V gene data show CDR1 as LNHNV and CDR2 as YYDKDF (reference sequence). The CDR3 loop reads CATSRVRAGRDEKLFF. CDR3 bases: TGTGCCACCAGCAGAGTAAGGGCAGGGAGGGATGAAAAACTGTTTTTT.

The CDR3 DNA reads as TGTGCCAGCAGTTACGACAGGGGGCTAATTTCACCCCTCCACTTT. Protein sequence: CASSYDRGLISPLHF. The chain couples TRBV6-5 to TRBJ1-6, with 10 bases lining up with TRBD1. Germline assignment: CDR1 MNHEY and CDR2 SVGAGI. V gave up 2 bases and J gave up 9 bases; unmatched junction bases: 4. The CDR3 has 15 amino acids.

The rearrangement uses TRBV5-1 and TRBJ2-7, with TRBD2 as a possible D gene (6 bases). The CDR3 covers 14 residues. The V gene's germline CDR1 is SGHRS and CDR2 YFSETQ. The V gene lost 4 bases and the J gene lost 6 bases, with 17 bases spanning the gap. The CDR3 reads CASSLKLASGEQYF. Written as DNA, the CDR3 is TGCGCCAGCAGCCTTAAACTAGCATCCGGCGAGCAGTACTTC.

The CDR3 nucleotides are TGTGCCAGCAGCTTAGCTGGCCCGACAGGGGTTGGTGGCTACACCTTC. Translating gives CASSLAGPTGVGGYTF. The rearrangement links TRBV7-9 to TRBJ1-2; 8 positions match TRBD1. Germline CDR1 and CDR2: SEHNR and FQNEAQ (reference sequence). This CDR3 region has 16 residues. Losses at the gene ends were 0 bases for V and 7 bases for J; bases not matched to a gene: 10.

CDR3 region: CASSVTSGRANIQYF. The CDR3 DNA sequence: TGCGCCAGCAGCGTGACTAGCGGGCGGGCGAACATTCAGTACTTC. The J gene is TRBJ2-4, the V gene TRBV5-1; 10 nucleotides match TRBD2. V shed 4 bases, J shed 7 bases, and the junction held 8 bases outside the gene matches. This CDR3 is built from 15 residues. Germline V gene lookup returns CDR1 SGHRS and CDR2 YFSETQ.

This chain connects TRBV7-9 to TRBJ2-5; 9 nucleotides line up with TRBD2. Germline V gene data show CDR1 as SEHNR and CDR2 as FQNEAQ (reference sequence). CDR3 length: 15 amino acids. With 5 bases clipped from V and 2 bases from J, the junction kept 6 bases outside the gene matches. CDR3 in DNA: TGTGCCAGCAGCCCCAGACTAGCGGAACAAGAGACCCAGTACTTC. Amino acids: CASSPRLAEQETQYF.

This clone was seen a single time. The CDR3 DNA reads as TGTGCCAGCAGTTTATACCGAACAGAGTACTCTGAAGCTTTCTTT. Encoded protein: CASSLYRTEYSEAFF. This chain connects TRBV28 to TRBJ1-1; no firm D call. This CDR3 contains 15 residues. The V and J ends lost 1 base and 6 bases respectively, with 15 bases between them. CDR1 and CDR2 (germline): MDHEN, SYDVKM. The full variable domain, rest sourced from reference TRBV28 and TRBJ1-1, is DVKVTQSSRYLVKRTGEKVFLECVQDMDHENMFWYRQDPGLGLRLIYFSYDVKMKEKGDIPEGYSVSREKKERFSLILESASTNQTSMYLCASSLYRTEYSEAFFGQGTRLTVV.

The V gene is TRBV6-1, the J gene TRBJ1-5; 7 bases are a match to TRBD1. V lost 0 bases, J lost 3 bases, and 5 bases stayed unmatched. The CDR3 sequence is 16 residues long. Germline CDR1 reads MNHNS; CDR2 reads SASEGT. The chain's CDR3 is CASSEAGQTYNQPQHF. The CDR3 coding sequence is TGTGCCAGCAGTGAAGCGGGACAGACTTACAATCAGCCCCAGCATTTT.

The chain employs TRBV19 and TRBJ2-3, with TRBD1 identical over 9 bases. The trim removed 10 bases at V and 2 bases at J, leaving 10 bases unmatched. The CDR3 sequence is 15 residues long. Looked up from germline, CDR1 is LNHDA and CDR2 is SQIVND (reference sequence). Here the CDR3 reads CATQPGTGFTDTQYF. CDR3 sequence (DNA): TGTGCCACCCAGCCCGGGACAGGGTTCACAGATACGCAGTATTTT.

This rearrangement joins TRBV11-2 to TRBJ2-3; D gene uncertain. This CDR3 region has 13 residues. Germline V gene lookup returns CDR1 SGHAT and CDR2 FQNNGV. Between the trimmed V and J ends, which lost 3 bases and 4 bases, there was a span of 8 bases. CDR3 in amino acids: CASSLSEADTQYF. The CDR3 region has the DNA TGTGCCAGCAGCTTGTCCGAGGCAGATACGCAGTATTTT.

The CDR3: CALSAPYEQYF. The CDR3 DNA reads TGTGCGCTAAGCGCTCCCTACGAGCAGTACTTC. The genes are TRBV6-5 and TRBJ2-7, with D unclear. The V gene's germline CDR1 is MNHEY and CDR2 SVGAGI. This CDR3 region has 11 residues.

The chain is built from TRBV5-4 and TRBJ1-2; D might be TRBD1 (6 bases). Germline loops: CDR1 SGHNT, CDR2 YYREEE (reference sequence). The CDR3 length is 16 residues. V was cut by 4 bases and J by 6 bases, with 22 bases left in between. The CDR3 DNA is TGTGCCAGCAGCCAGGGGACATCTCGGTTAAATCATGGCTACACCTTC. This translates into CASSQGTSRLNHGYTF.

This CDR3 reads CASSLTGGSAYEQYF. The CDR3 region has the DNA TGTGCCAGCAGCCTAACAGGGGGCTCAGCCTACGAGCAGTACTTC. This chain uses TRBV2 with TRBJ2-7; 9 bases agree with TRBD1. Germline V gene data show CDR1 as SNHLY and CDR2 as FYNNEI. The CDR3 contains 15 residues. The V and J ends lost 6 bases and 2 bases, in that order; junction bases with no gene match: 8.

The chain couples TRBV11-1 to TRBJ2-1, with 9 bases lining up with TRBD2. The germline V gene encodes CDR1 SGHAT and CDR2 FQDESV (reference sequence). The V and J ends lost 5 bases and 8 bases, in that order; junction bases with no gene match: 4. The length of the CDR3 is 13 residues. This CDR3 reads CASSPSGGHEQFF. The CDR3 DNA is TGTGCCAGCAGCCCGAGCGGGGGGCATGAGCAGTTCTTC.

V usage is TRBV30 and J usage is TRBJ2-5; D is perhaps TRBD2 (6 bases). The germline gives CDR1 GTSNPN, CDR2 SVGIG (reference sequence). The CDR3 length is 13 residues. The ends were cut back, 1 base at V and 5 bases at J, with 11 bases in the middle. For the CDR3, the DNA is TGTGCCTGGAGTGGGGGGGACGGGGAGACCCAGTACTTC. Encoded protein: CAWSGGDGETQYF.

V and J are TRBV19 and TRBJ2-4, with TRBD2 matching over 10 bases. The CDR3 contains 15 residues. Germline trimming cut 5 bases from V and 3 bases from J; bases unmatched to any gene: 4. Germline V gene lookup returns CDR1 LNHDA and CDR2 SQIVND (reference sequence). DNA for the CDR3: TGTGCCAGTAGTGCCCGGACTAGCGGCAAAAACATTCAGTACTTC. Translated, it gives CASSARTSGKNIQYF.

The J gene is TRBJ1-6, the V gene TRBV4-2; D is perhaps TRBD1 (5 bases). Germline loops: CDR1 LGHNA, CDR2 YNFKEQ. This CDR3 is built from 14 residues. The V and J ends lost 0 bases and 13 bases respectively, with 13 bases between them. In DNA form, the CDR3 reads TGTGCCAGCAGCCAAGAAACGATAGGGGCCCCCCTCCACTTT. This codes for CASSQETIGAPLHF.

This clone has only one observation. This chain links TRBV27 with TRBJ1-6, with 7 bases fitting TRBD1. Germline loops: CDR1 MNHEY, CDR2 SMNVEV (reference sequence). The CDR3 is made up of 16 amino acids. Losses at the gene ends were 6 bases for V and 7 bases for J; bases not matched to a gene: 12. CDR3 sequence reads: CASSLLGTATNSPLHF. DNA for the CDR3: TGTGCCAGCAGCCTACTCGGGACAGCAACCAATTCACCCCTCCACTTT.

This rearrangement joins TRBV3-1 (or the pseudogene TRBV3-2) to TRBJ2-3; 8 nucleotides line up with TRBD1. V shed 2 bases and J 6 bases; nucleotides not matched to a gene: 4. This CDR3 spans 14 amino acids. CDR1 and CDR2 from the germline V gene are LGHDT and YNNKEL (reference sequence). The CDR3 sequence is CASSQRTGFDTQYF. The DNA for the CDR3 is TGTGCCAGCAGCCAAAGGACAGGGTTTGATACGCAGTATTTT.

The rearrangement joins TRBV30 to TRBJ1-5; the D gene is possibly TRBD1 (5 bases). From germline, CDR1 is GTSNPN and CDR2 SVGIG (reference sequence). V was cut by 2 bases and J by 5 bases, with 10 bases left in between. CDR3 length: 13 amino acids. DNA of the CDR3: TGTGCCTGGAGTAGGCAGGGCGATCAGCCCCAGCATTTT. As protein: CAWSRQGDQPQHF.

The genes are TRBV6-6 and TRBJ2-4, with 12 bases that match TRBD1. The CDR3 length is 14 residues. Trimming took 5 bases from V and 7 from J; bases not matched to a gene: 3. Per germline, CDR1 MNHNY and CDR2 SVGAGI (reference sequence). The CDR3 loop is CASSRGQGANIQYF. Written as DNA, the CDR3 is TGTGCCAGCAGTAGGGGACAGGGGGCGAACATTCAGTACTTC.